The clone carrying this T cell receptor beta chain has only a few counts. The data are from a study of technical replicates of blood from a few donors. The CDR3 covers 14 residues. Deletions cut 6 bases from V and 4 bases from J, with 15 bases between. Germline V lookup: CDR1 LNHDA, CDR2 SQIVND (reference sequence). Method: immunoSEQ multiplex PCR; TCRdb's copy keeps in-frame clones and lacks some. The table has tens of thousands of clones, approximately 90% seen once. What was sequenced was T cells isolated from PBMCs. The TCR sequence derives from a human donor in good health. The chain employs TRBV19 and TRBJ1-2; no clear D. Here the CDR3 DNA reads TGTGCCAGTAGCTCCCGTCAGGCGTTCTATGGCTACACCTTC. This gives the protein CASSSRQAFYGYTF.